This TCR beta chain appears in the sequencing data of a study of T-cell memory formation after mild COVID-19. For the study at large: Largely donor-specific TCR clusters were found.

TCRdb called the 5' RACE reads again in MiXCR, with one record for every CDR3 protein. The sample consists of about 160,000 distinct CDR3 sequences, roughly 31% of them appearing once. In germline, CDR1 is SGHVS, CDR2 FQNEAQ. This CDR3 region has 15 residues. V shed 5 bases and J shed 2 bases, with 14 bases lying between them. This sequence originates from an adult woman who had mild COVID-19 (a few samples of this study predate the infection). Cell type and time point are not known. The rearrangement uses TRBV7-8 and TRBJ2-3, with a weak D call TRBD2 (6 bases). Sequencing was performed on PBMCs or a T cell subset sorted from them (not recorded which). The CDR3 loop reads CASSLREAHTDTQYF. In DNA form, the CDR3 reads TGTGCCAGCAGCCTGAGGGAGGCCCACACAGATACGCAGTATTTT.